Listed below are T cell receptor beta chains from one sample, sequenced in a study of blood T cell repertoires in COVID-19. The method was immunoSEQ multiplex PCR; TCRdb's version includes in-frame clones alone and lacks a portion of them. The sample carries approximately 230,000 clones, roughly 80% recorded once. What was sequenced was peripheral blood. The receptor set was obtained from a woman in her 40s with active or convalescent COVID-19. Both conserved end residues are trimmed from each CDR3. Some rows mark clone size as missing; the rest say once, few, many or name a class of expanded clone.

>TRBJ1-2|TRBV10-3|-
AIRARGSEDYGYT
>TRBJ1-2|TRBV30|-
AWSKTPTYGYT
>TRBJ2-1|TRBV5-6|-
ASSLGRGEQF
>TRBJ1-2|TRBV5-1|-
ASSLDGRPKGDYGYT
>TRBJ2-1|TRBV7-8|-
ASSLRQGPSNEQF
>TRBJ1-4|TRBV6-5|once
ASILAGGEKLF
>TRBJ1-2|TRBV11-3|few
ASSQGEIGYT
>TRBJ1-5|TRBV5-6|-
ASSSGLSNQPQH
>TRBJ2-4|TRBV3-1/TRBV3-2|-
ASSPVRVGGNIQY
>TRBJ1-1|TRBV28|-
ASSPVGGRTEAF
>TRBJ2-1|TRBV11-3|-
ASSPRTGGNEQF
>TRBJ1-3|TRBV19|once
ASTSTGEVAGNTIY
>TRBJ2-2|TRBV3-1/TRBV3-2|-
ASRSTGLSTGELF
>TRBJ1-1|TRBV28|-
ASSPQPLTGEAF